Shown below are 14 T cell receptor beta chains from a single sample sequenced in a study of blood T cell repertoires in COVID-19 (dated by TCRdb to the early 2020s). Library preparation employed the immunoSEQ multiplex PCR assay. Sourced from immuneACCESS, this table was stored by TCRdb with only in-frame sequences that have V and J called. A share of the clones is absent; for the studies checked, an unresolved V gene accounts for under half, and the remainder has no known explanation. In all, the sample holds approximately 110,000 clones, and around 86% of those were seen once. 4.5% of the sample comes from the top ten. Sequences were obtained from peripheral blood. Receptors were obtained from a man aged 35 to 55 with acute or convalescent COVID-19.

The V call is TRBV6-2 or TRBV6-3, the J call TRBJ1-3; TRBD1 is a possible D gene (6 bases). V shed 2 bases and J shed 0 bases, with 17 bases lying between them. Germline V gene sequence: CDR1 MNHEY, CDR2 SVGEGT. CDR3 length equals 18 residues. CDR3 sequence reads: CASSYGGFAGFSGNTIYF. CDR3 in DNA: TGTGCCAGCAGTTACGGGGGCTTTGCAGGCTTCTCTGGAAACACCATATATTTT.

V and J are TRBV18 and TRBJ1-1; tentative D call: TRBD1 (5 bases). The CDR3 length is 14 residues. V dropped 6 bases and J dropped 1 base, with 12 bases sitting between them. Germline V gene lookup returns CDR1 KGHSH and CDR2 LQKENI. CDR3 sequence: CASSPQGRNTEAFF. The CDR3 coding sequence is TGTGCCAGCTCTCCTCAGGGCAGGAACACTGAAGCTTTCTTT.

V and J are TRBV13 and TRBJ2-5; the match to TRBD2 covers 9 bases. Germline V gene lookup returns CDR1 PRHDT and CDR2 FYEKMQ (reference sequence). With 1 base clipped from V and 3 bases from J, the junction kept 9 bases outside the gene matches. CDR3 length: 17 amino acids. The CDR3 nucleotides read TGTGCCAGCAGCTTAGTGGGTCTAGCGGGAAGCGAAGAGACCCAGTACTTC. This translates into CASSLVGLAGSEETQYF. Supplemented by reference TRBV13 and TRBJ2-5, the full variable domain reads AAGVIQSPRHLIKEKRETATLKCYPIPRHDTVYWYQQGPGQDPQFLISFYEKMQSDKGSIPDRFSAQQFSDYHSELNMSSLELGDSALYFCASSLVGLAGSEETQYFGPGTRLLVL.

This rearrangement joins TRBV9 to TRBJ2-3; maybe TRBD1 (6 bases). CDR3 length: 14 residues. CDR1 SGDLS and CDR2 YYNGEE come from the germline V gene. V lost 3 bases, J lost 1 base, and 9 bases lay in between. CDR3 DNA: TGTGCCAGCAGCGACAGGGTGGGCACAGATACGCAGTATTTT. Translated, it gives CASSDRVGTDTQYF.

This chain connects TRBV6-1 to TRBJ1-6, with 10 positions matching TRBD1. The CDR3 has 15 amino acids. The germline gives CDR1 MNHNS, CDR2 SASEGT. Trimming removed 3 bases from V and 7 bases from J; junction bases left unmatched: 3. The CDR3 sequence: CASSDRGQGNSPLHF. As DNA, the CDR3 is TGTGCCAGCAGTGACAGGGGACAGGGGAATTCACCCCTCCACTTT.

The rearrangement joins TRBV9 to TRBJ1-2; 7 bases agree with TRBD1. The CDR3 runs 13 residues. The V gene end was trimmed by 4 bases and the J gene end by 8 bases; junction bases not matched to a gene: 8. Germline CDR1 reads SGDLS; CDR2 reads YYNGEE. CDR3 DNA sequence: TGTGCCAGCAGCACGGACAGGAAGCGCGGCTACACCTTC. Amino acids: CASSTDRKRGYTF.

The gene calls are TRBV3-1 (or the pseudogene TRBV3-2) and TRBJ2-1; no definite D call. There are 12 residues in the CDR3. CDR1 LGHDT and CDR2 YNNKEL come from the germline V gene (reference sequence). Trimming removed 1 base at V and 8 bases at J, with 6 bases between. CDR3 DNA sequence: TGTGCCAGCAGCCAAGGCGTCCATGAGCAGTTCTTC. This codes for CASSQGVHEQFF.

The chain has TRBV19 and TRBJ1-5; perhaps TRBD1 as D (5 bases). CDR3 size: 14 residues. The germline V gene has CDR1 LNHDA and CDR2 SQIVND (reference sequence). Trimming shortened V by 5 bases and J by 4 bases, and 12 bases separated the two germline ends. The CDR3 coding sequence is TGTGCCAGTAGTTCCCGACAGACTAATCAGCCCCAGCATTTT. Translation gives CASSSRQTNQPQHF.

V usage is TRBV4-1 and J usage is TRBJ1-2; tentatively, D is TRBD1 (5 bases). There are 14 residues in the CDR3. Germline V gives CDR1 MGHRA, CDR2 YSYEKL. Between the trimmed V and J ends, which lost 0 bases and 3 bases, there was a span of 8 bases. CDR3 in DNA: TGCGCCAGCAGCCAAGAGCGGGGGTACTATGGCTACACCTTC. Translation gives CASSQERGYYGYTF.

The gene calls are TRBV6-2 or TRBV6-3 and TRBJ2-2, with TRBD2 as a possible D gene (7 bases). This CDR3 comprises 16 residues. Germline CDR1 and CDR2: MNHEY and SVGEGT. The V end lost 3 bases, the J end lost 2 bases, and 13 bases lay between the germline ends. The CDR3 DNA sequence: TGTGCCAGCAGTTATCTCGGGGGGCTTAACACCGGGGAGCTGTTTTTT. Protein: CASSYLGGLNTGELFF.

The gene calls are TRBV4-1 and TRBJ2-7, with TRBD1 identical over 9 bases. The CDR3 is made up of 16 amino acids. Germline CDR1 MGHRA, CDR2 YSYEKL. J lost 5 bases, V lost 1 base, and 9 bases had no gene match. CDR3 in amino acids: CASSQAFRDRADEQYF. DNA for the CDR3: TGCGCCAGCAGCCAAGCGTTCCGGGACAGGGCGGACGAGCAGTACTTC.

The chain recombines TRBV3-1 (or the pseudogene TRBV3-2) with TRBJ1-1, with no clear D. V gave up 1 base and J gave up 1 base, with 7 bases separating them. Germline values: CDR1 LGHDT, CDR2 YNNKEL (reference sequence). The CDR3 loop spans 14 amino acids. For the CDR3, the DNA is TGTGCCAGCAGCCAAGTCTTGAGGAACACTGAAGCTTTCTTT. It yields the protein CASSQVLRNTEAFF.

The CDR3 region has the DNA TGCAGTGCCACAGGGAAAGATACGCAGTATTTT. Translated, it gives CSATGKDTQYF. This chain joins TRBV20-1 and TRBJ2-3; D is perhaps TRBD1 (6 bases). The length of the CDR3 is 11 residues. The V and J ends lost 6 bases and 5 bases respectively, with 9 bases between them. In germline, CDR1 is DFQATT, CDR2 SNEGSKA (reference sequence).

This chain uses TRBV18 with TRBJ1-1, with no clear D. Looked up from germline, CDR1 is KGHSH and CDR2 is LQKENI. V lost 2 bases, J lost 11 bases, and 18 bases lay in between. The CDR3 has 14 residues. The CDR3 bases are TGTGCCAGCTCACCAATTGACCGGGAAGATTTGGCTTTCTTT. The encoded protein is CASSPIDREDLAFF.